This TCR beta chain was sequenced in a study of beta chain features in type 1 diabetes. Study-wide results and limits: In comparison with healthy donors, patients had naive, central memory and Treg TCRB repertoires that appeared more similar.

This clone was detected only a few times. Its antigen is unknown. The entirety of the isolated RNA underwent reverse transcription, so expressed TCRB transcripts were sequenced. TCRdb's table, derived via immunoSEQ multiplex PCR, lists solely in-frame clones and lacks some. Of approximately 400,000 clones detected, less than 15% appear once; the ten largest clones hold 0.019%. The germline V gene has CDR1 SGHNT and CDR2 YYREEE (reference sequence). V was clipped by 2 bases and J by 2 bases; unmatched bases: 4. This CDR3 has 15 residues. Sequencing was done on a sample of naive CD4+ T cells from blood. This chain uses TRBV5-4 with TRBJ2-1, with TRBD2 matching over 7 bases. This TCR was recovered from a woman aged 18-29 years in good health. The CDR3 sequence is CASSFYSGTYNEQFF. The CDR3 nucleotides read TGTGCCAGCAGCTTCTACAGCGGGACCTACAATGAGCAGTTCTTC.